The 11 T cell receptor beta chains given below trace back to one sample, sequenced in a study of regulatory T cells in long-lasting Graves disease (TCRdb year 2021). The library came from multiplex PCR. Sequencing took place on an Illumina HiSeq 4000. To build TCR beta libraries, CDR3 regions were amplified by Arm-PCR using iRepertoire HTBI primers. TCRdb reprocessed the public reads (quality trimming at Q25 with fastp, clone calling with MiXCR) and kept in-frame beta chains. Rows with one shared CDR3 protein collapse into an entry with the most common genes and DNA. The table for this sample lists a few hundred thousand distinct CDR3 sequences; around 15% of them were counted only once. The top ten clonotypes cover over 20% of the sample. In the paper's terms, the time point label means: newly diagnosed GD, antithyroid drugs for less than 3 months. For both TCR sequencing and RNA sequencing, RNA was extracted from PBMCs using TRIzol.

A further study also used this sample, focusing on T cells in Graves' hyperthyroidism and ophthalmopathy.

This sample comprised peripheral blood mononuclear cells (PBMCs), obtained at new diagnosis, from a patient treated with antithyroid drugs. The receptors shown here come from a woman aged 18-29 years with Graves disease. Donor details come from another sample of the same person, matched by shared clones.

This clonotype showed up just a few times. The chain links TRBV4-2 to TRBJ1-2; D call uncertain. The CDR3 is 16 residues long. The V and J ends lost 0 bases and 0 bases respectively, with 11 bases between them. Per the germline V gene, CDR1 is LGHNA and CDR2 is YNFKEQ. CDR3 DNA: TGTGCCAGCAGCCAAGAAACTCGAGCTTCTAACTATGGCTACACCTTC. Translated: CASSQETRASNYGYTF.

V usage is TRBV12-3 or TRBV12-4 and J usage is TRBJ2-1; D gene unclear. V gave up 7 bases and J gave up 3 bases, with 4 bases separating them. CDR3 length equals 11 residues. The DNA for the CDR3 is TGTGCCAGCACCAACTACAATGAGCAGTTCTTC. It codes for CASTNYNEQFF.

The CDR3 loop reads CSASNFGQPSGANVLTF. As DNA, the CDR3 is TGCAGTGCTAGCAACTTCGGACAGCCTTCTGGGGCCAACGTCCTGACTTTC. This chain uses TRBV20-1 with TRBJ2-6, with D possibly being TRBD1 (6 bases). V lost 3 bases and J lost 1, with 16 bases in between. Germline V CDR1 and CDR2: DFQATT, SNEGSKA (reference sequence). The CDR3 length is 17 residues.

The chain joins TRBV7-9 to TRBJ1-2, with D perhaps matching TRBD1 (6 bases). Trimming took 5 bases from V and 2 from J, leaving 18 bases between them. The CDR3 length is 16 residues. The V gene's germline CDR1 is SEHNR and CDR2 FQNEAQ (reference sequence). CDR3 DNA: TGTGCCAGCAGCCTCACCGGGGCAGGGGAAAACTATGGCTACACCTTC. Translating it yields CASSLTGAGENYGYTF.

This sequence joins TRBV2 and TRBJ1-2; 10 bases fit TRBD1. CDR3 length: 18 amino acids. V lost 7 bases, J lost 2 bases, and 16 bases stayed unmatched. Germline V lookup: CDR1 SNHLY, CDR2 FYNNEI. DNA of the CDR3: TGTGCCAGCACCCTAACTAGGGCCGGGACAGGGGAAAACTATGGCTACACCTTC. Its protein product is CASTLTRAGTGENYGYTF.

This clonotype has a count of ten or more. V gene TRBV28 combines with J gene TRBJ2-7; TRBD1 matches at 10 bases. CDR1 MDHEN and CDR2 SYDVKM come from the germline V gene. V lost 3 bases and J lost 3; bases outside the gene matches: 8. The CDR3 runs 16 residues. CDR3 sequence reads: CASSFGGTGEFYEQYF. CDR3 coding DNA: TGTGCCAGCAGTTTCGGCGGGACAGGGGAATTCTACGAGCAGTACTTC.

This clonotype has a count of ten or more. This chain links TRBV11-2 with TRBJ2-7; D remains ambiguous. V was pared by 5 bases and J by 7 bases, with 15 bases between. The CDR3 has 13 amino acids. CDR1 and CDR2 (germline): SGHAT, FQNNGV. The CDR3 region is CASSPSPTMEQYF. Written as DNA, the CDR3 is TGTGCCAGCAGCCCCAGTCCCACTATGGAGCAGTACTTC.

This clonotype was picked up many times. This chain links TRBV15 with TRBJ2-7; D not certain. Germline V gene sequence: CDR1 LNHNV, CDR2 YYDKDF (reference sequence). V lost 5 bases to trimming and J lost 0 bases, with 2 bases between them. CDR3 length: 11 amino acids. The CDR3 region has the DNA TGTGCCACCAGCGACTCCTACGAGCAGTACTTC. As protein: CATSDSYEQYF.

A single count supports this clonotype. A far larger clone differs by one base, so this is likely a read error. The rearrangement links TRBV2 to TRBJ2-4, with 11 nucleotides matching TRBD2. TRBJ2-7 matches the DNA end more closely, so the J call is doubtful. CDR3 size: 16 residues. The germline V gene encodes CDR1 SNHLY and CDR2 FYNNEI. This CDR3 reads CASGPVGRLAGHEQYF. In DNA form, the CDR3 reads TGTGCCAGCGGCCCAGTCGGGAGACTAGCGGGACACGAGCAGTACTTC.

Many counts were recorded for this clonotype. The rearrangement joins TRBV20-1 to TRBJ2-7; 9 positions agree with TRBD1. The trim removed 5 bases at V and 2 bases at J, leaving 7 bases unmatched. Germline V gene data show CDR1 as DFQATT and CDR2 as SNEGSKA (reference sequence). The CDR3 covers 14 residues. DNA of the CDR3: TGCAGTGCTCTCCGGACAGGGGCTACCTACGAGCAGTACTTC. This codes for CSALRTGATYEQYF.

There are many counts of this clonotype. The rearrangement links TRBV5-4 to TRBJ1-1; tentatively, D is TRBD1 (5 bases). CDR1 is SGHNT, CDR2 YYREEE, per germline (reference sequence). This CDR3 is built from 15 residues. V was pared by 4 bases and J by 7 bases, with 20 bases between. The CDR3 DNA reads as TGTGCCAGCAGCAGAAATATGGGGCCAATGGGTGAAGCTTTCTTT. Its protein is CASSRNMGPMGEAFF.